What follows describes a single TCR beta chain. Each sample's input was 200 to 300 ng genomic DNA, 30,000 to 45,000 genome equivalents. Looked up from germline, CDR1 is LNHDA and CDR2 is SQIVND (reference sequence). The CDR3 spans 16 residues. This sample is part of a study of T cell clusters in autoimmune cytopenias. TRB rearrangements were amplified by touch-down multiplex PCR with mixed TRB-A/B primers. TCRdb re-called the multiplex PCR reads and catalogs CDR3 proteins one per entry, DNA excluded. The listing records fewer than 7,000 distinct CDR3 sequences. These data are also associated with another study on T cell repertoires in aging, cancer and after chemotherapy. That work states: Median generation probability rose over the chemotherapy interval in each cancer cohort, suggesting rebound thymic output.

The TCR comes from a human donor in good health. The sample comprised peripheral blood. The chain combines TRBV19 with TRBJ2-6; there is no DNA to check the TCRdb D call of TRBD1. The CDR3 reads CASRTGTGNGANVLTF. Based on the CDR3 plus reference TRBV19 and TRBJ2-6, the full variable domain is DGGITQSPKYLFRKEGQNVTLSCEQNLNHDAMYWYRQDPGQGLRLIYYSQIVNDFQKGDIAEGYSVSREKKESFPLTVTSAQKNPTAFYLCASRTGTGNGANVLTFGAGSRLTVL.